Below are 18 T cell receptor beta chains sequenced from a single sample in a study of technical replicates of blood from several donors. Method: immunoSEQ multiplex PCR; TCRdb's copy keeps in-frame clones and lacks some. The sample contains over 50,000 clones, roughly 86% of which appear only once. The sequencing sample was made of PBMCs. These receptors were collected from a human donor in good health. Some clones in this sample may be carry-over from other donors' samples.

Of note for this clone: Germline is not matched at one junction end, which may reflect a read error. V and J are TRBV7-9 and TRBJ2-7; perhaps TRBD2 as D (6 bases). Germline CDR1 is SEHNR and CDR2 is FQNEAQ (reference sequence). The CDR3 runs to 14 residues. CDR3 in DNA: TGTGCCCGGGTCCCGGGAGAGGAACGGTGCGAGGAGTACTTC. Translated, it gives CARVPGEERCEEYF.

The chain combines TRBV7-8 with TRBJ2-5, with TRBD1 matching over 7 bases. This CDR3 is 15 amino acids long. CDR1 is SGHVS, CDR2 FQNEAQ, per germline. Trimming took 4 bases from V and 5 from J; bases not matched to a gene: 10. The CDR3 spells CASSSDTGARETQYF. The CDR3, as DNA: TGTGCCAGCAGCTCAGATACAGGGGCGAGGGAGACCCAGTACTTC.

The V call is TRBV6-1, the J call TRBJ2-6; D not certain. Germline V gene sequence: CDR1 MNHNS, CDR2 SASEGT. Trimming removed 6 bases from V and 0 bases from J, with 9 bases in between. The CDR3 consists of 15 residues. CDR3 DNA sequence: TGTGCCAGCAGGCCAGGAAGCTCTGGGGCCAACGTCCTGACTTTC. Protein sequence: CASRPGSSGANVLTF.

The chain recombines TRBV7-9 with TRBJ2-1; 8 nucleotides match TRBD1. The V segment lost 5 bases and the J segment 8 bases; nucleotides outside the gene matches: 8. CDR1 and CDR2 from the germline V gene are SEHNR and FQNEAQ (reference sequence). The CDR3 runs 14 residues. CDR3 sequence reads: CASSTGQGRDEQFF. CDR3 DNA: TGTGCCAGCAGCACCGGACAGGGCCGGGATGAGCAGTTCTTC.

The chain has TRBV19 and TRBJ2-1; 10 bases fit TRBD2. With V trimmed by 5 bases and J by 8 bases, 9 bases remained unmatched. CDR1 is LNHDA and CDR2 is SQIVND in the germline V gene (reference sequence). This CDR3 has 15 residues. The CDR3: CASSVSGRPWDEQFF. CDR3 coding DNA: TGTGCCAGTAGTGTTAGCGGGAGGCCCTGGGATGAGCAGTTCTTC. The full variable domain, rest sourced from reference TRBV19 and TRBJ2-1, is DGGITQSPKYLFRKEGQNVTLSCEQNLNHDAMYWYRQDPGQGLRLIYYSQIVNDFQKGDIAEGYSVSREKKESFPLTVTSAQKNPTAFYLCASSVSGRPWDEQFFGPGTRLTVL.

The chain employs TRBV30 and TRBJ2-5; D ambiguous. From germline, CDR1 is GTSNPN and CDR2 SVGIG (reference sequence). The CDR3 sequence is 14 residues long. V dropped 0 bases and J dropped 0 bases, with 8 bases sitting between them. CDR3: CAWSVLKYQETQYF. Here the CDR3 DNA reads TGTGCCTGGAGTGTACTCAAGTACCAAGAGACCCAGTACTTC.

The chain recombines TRBV6-1 with TRBJ2-2; 9 nucleotides match TRBD1. The CDR3 runs to 19 residues. Trimming cost V 4 bases and J 0 bases; bases outside gene matches: 12. Germline values: CDR1 MNHNS, CDR2 SASEGT. CDR3 sequence reads: CASSAPPGRTGANTGELFF. Here the CDR3 DNA reads TGTGCCAGCAGTGCCCCCCCCGGACGGACAGGGGCGAACACCGGGGAGCTGTTTTTT.

The chain uses TRBV7-2 and TRBJ2-6, with D hard to call. There are 15 residues in the CDR3. Per germline, CDR1 SGHTA and CDR2 FQGNSA. V was trimmed by 5 bases and J by 4 bases, leaving 12 bases between them. The CDR3 nucleotides are TGTGCCAGCAGCCCATGGCCCCTCGGGGCCAACGTCCTGACTTTC. This encodes CASSPWPLGANVLTF.

The rearrangement uses TRBV19 and TRBJ2-2, with 16 bases lining up with TRBD2. CDR1 is LNHDA, CDR2 SQIVND, per germline (reference sequence). With V trimmed by 5 bases and J by 4 bases, 7 bases remained unmatched. The CDR3 extends over 18 amino acids. CDR3 sequence (DNA): TGTGCCAGTAGTTCACCGGGACTAGCGGGAGGGAGCACCGGGGAGCTGTTTTTT. It is translated as CASSSPGLAGGSTGELFF.

The chain joins TRBV7-2 to TRBJ2-1, with 13 bases lining up with TRBD2. The CDR3 is 16 residues long. Per the germline V gene, CDR1 is SGHTA and CDR2 is FQGNSA. The V and J ends lost 6 bases and 7 bases, in that order; junction bases with no gene match: 9. The CDR3 region is CASRSTSGGAENEQFF. In DNA, the CDR3 is TGTGCCAGCAGGTCTACTAGCGGGGGGGCAGAAAATGAGCAGTTCTTC.

This rearrangement joins TRBV4-2 to TRBJ1-2; maybe TRBD1 (5 bases). The germline V and J ends were trimmed by 0 bases and 4 bases, with 12 bases remaining between them. The CDR3 spans 15 residues. Germline lookup yields CDR1 LGHNA and CDR2 YNFKEQ. The CDR3 loop is CASSQDYGGGYGYTF. CDR3 coding DNA: TGTGCCAGCAGCCAAGATTATGGGGGAGGCTATGGCTACACCTTC.

The gene calls are TRBV7-2 and TRBJ2-5; 8 nucleotides line up with TRBD2. Looked up from germline, CDR1 is SGHTA and CDR2 is FQGNSA. CDR3 length: 14 residues. Losses at the gene ends were 5 bases for V and 10 bases for J; bases not matched to a gene: 12. The CDR3 here is CASSLGLAGEGQYF. CDR3 nucleotide sequence: TGTGCCAGCAGCCTCGGACTAGCCGGGGAGGGCCAGTACTTC.

The sample holds a few counts of this clone. This chain joins TRBV30 and TRBJ1-1; D is undetermined. Trimming cost V 4 bases and J 6 bases, with 18 bases left between them. From germline, CDR1 is GTSNPN and CDR2 SVGIG (reference sequence). The CDR3 has 14 amino acids. The CDR3 region is CAWIGENLVAEAFF. The CDR3 DNA sequence: TGTGCCTGGATCGGGGAAAACCTAGTGGCTGAAGCTTTCTTT.

This chain connects TRBV7-6 to TRBJ2-1; 8 positions agree with TRBD1. Looked up from germline, CDR1 is SGHVS and CDR2 is FNYEAQ. The V and J ends lost 6 bases and 7 bases, in that order; junction bases with no gene match: 8. This CDR3 has 14 residues. CDR3 loop: CASSTQDRVNEQFF. The CDR3 coding sequence is TGTGCCAGCAGTACCCAGGACAGGGTAAATGAGCAGTTCTTC. Together with reference TRBV7-6 and TRBJ2-1, the CDR3 gives the full variable domain: GAGVSQSPRYKVTKRGQDVALRCDPISGHVSLYWYRQALGQGPEFLTYFNYEAQQDKSGLPNDRFSAERPEGSISTLTIQRTEQRDSAMYRCASSTQDRVNEQFFGPGTRLTVL.

The chain couples TRBV2 to TRBJ2-5; D unresolved. The CDR3 loop spans 14 amino acids. Trimming took off 3 bases at V and 2 bases at J, with 10 bases between the two ends. Germline V lookup: CDR1 SNHLY, CDR2 FYNNEI. This chain's CDR3 is CASSDSRQQETQYF. The CDR3 DNA is TGTGCCAGCAGTGACAGCAGGCAGCAAGAGACCCAGTACTTC.

The chain recombines TRBV12-5 with TRBJ2-6; D call uncertain. This CDR3 has 15 amino acids. With 6 bases removed from V and 4 bases from J, the gap between germline ends came to 13 bases. Per germline, CDR1 LGHNT and CDR2 FRNRAP. Here the CDR3 reads CASGPTAGGANVLTF. The CDR3 bases are TGTGCTAGTGGACCAACGGCAGGAGGGGCCAACGTCCTGACTTTC.

The chain recombines TRBV5-6 with TRBJ1-4, with D maybe TRBD1 (6 bases). Trimming took 4 bases from V and 7 from J, leaving 20 bases between them. This CDR3 contains 16 residues. CDR1 is SGHDT, CDR2 YYEEEE, per germline. CDR3 sequence reads: CASSTSNRAQPEKLFF. As DNA, the CDR3 is TGTGCCAGCAGCACCAGTAACAGGGCCCAGCCTGAAAAACTGTTTTTT.

This clone has a handful of counts. CDR3 sequence reads: CASSFLAIGPAEAFF. DNA for the CDR3: TGCGCCAGCAGCTTTCTGGCAATTGGGCCGGCTGAAGCTTTCTTT. The gene calls are TRBV5-1 and TRBJ1-1; no firm D call. The CDR3 totals 15 residues. Trimming took 2 bases from V and 6 from J, leaving 17 bases between them. Germline V gene lookup returns CDR1 SGHRS and CDR2 YFSETQ. Full variable domain (outside the CDR3, taken from reference TRBV5-1 and TRBJ1-1): KAGVTQTPRYLIKTRGQQVTLSCSPISGHRSVSWYQQTPGQGLQFLFEYFSETQRNKGNFPGRFSGRQFSNSRSEMNVSTLELGDSALYLCASSFLAIGPAEAFFGQGTRLTVV.